Listed below are T cell receptor beta chains from one sample, sequenced in a study of T cell responses to AZD1222 COVID-19 vaccine. Assay used: immunoSEQ multiplex PCR; TCRdb lists only in-frame clones, some missing. The sample has 200,000 or so clones, approximately 91% seen once. The sequenced sample was peripheral blood, obtained on day 0 of AZD1222 vaccination. The receptors originated from an adult in good health. The CDR3 runs from the conserved cysteine through the conserved F or W. The order of the fields is clone size, D gene, V gene, J gene, CDR3 protein, CDR3 DNA. The D gene is left open where the match is weak. The size entry is marked missing in some rows and otherwise reads once, few, many or a size class.

abundance: NA
d_gene: TRBD1
v_gene: TRBV5-3
j_gene: TRBJ1-5
CDR3aa: CARSLCGTGGVGNQPQHF
CDR3nt: TGTGCCAGAAGCTTGTGCGGGACAGGGGGCGTTGGGAATCAGCCCCAGCATTTT

abundance: NA
d_gene: NA
v_gene: TRBV7-9
j_gene: TRBJ1-1
CDR3aa: CASLQGNTEAFF
CDR3nt: TGTGCCAGCCTGCAGGGAAACACTGAAGCTTTCTTT

abundance: NA
d_gene: NA
v_gene: TRBV7-8
j_gene: TRBJ2-7
CDR3aa: CASSLVGPSYEQYF
CDR3nt: TGTGCCAGCAGCTTAGTGGGCCCCTCCTACGAGCAGTACTTC

abundance: NA
d_gene: NA
v_gene: TRBV13
j_gene: TRBJ1-5
CDR3aa: CASSLGDRRDNQPQHF
CDR3nt: TGTGCCAGCAGCTTAGGGGACCGACGGGATAATCAGCCCCAGCATTTT

abundance: NA
d_gene: NA
v_gene: TRBV7-2
j_gene: TRBJ2-1
CDR3aa: CASSLVAVYNEQFF
CDR3nt: TGTGCCAGCAGCTTAGTGGCGGTCTACAATGAGCAGTTCTTC

abundance: NA
d_gene: TRBD2
v_gene: TRBV5-1
j_gene: TRBJ2-5
CDR3aa: CASSSLAGGQETQYF
CDR3nt: TGCGCCAGCAGCTCGCTAGCGGGAGGCCAAGAGACCCAGTACTTC

abundance: NA
d_gene: TRBD1
v_gene: TRBV6-1
j_gene: TRBJ2-6
CDR3aa: CASSEGLGTGGGGASGANVLTF
CDR3nt: TGTGCCAGCAGTGAAGGGTTGGGGACAGGGGGCGGCGGCGCCTCTGGGGCCAACGTCCTGACTTTC

abundance: NA
d_gene: NA
v_gene: TRBV20-1
j_gene: TRBJ2-3
CDR3aa: CSAQTDTQYF
CDR3nt: TGCAGTGCCCAGACAGATACGCAGTATTTT

abundance: NA
d_gene: NA
v_gene: TRBV19
j_gene: TRBJ2-5
CDR3aa: CASSRTQETQYF
CDR3nt: TGTGCCAGTTCGAGGACTCAAGAGACCCAGTACTTC

abundance: once
d_gene: TRBD2
v_gene: TRBV7-9
j_gene: TRBJ2-5
CDR3aa: CASSLRGGLGETQYF
CDR3nt: TGTGCCAGCAGCCTACGGGGGGGCCTGGGAGAGACCCAGTACTTC

abundance: once
d_gene: NA
v_gene: TRBV28
j_gene: TRBJ2-7
CDR3aa: CASSLGASGKREQYF
CDR3nt: TGTGCCAGCAGTTTGGGGGCTAGCGGCAAACGGGAGCAGTACTTC

abundance: few
d_gene: NA
v_gene: TRBV3-1/TRBV3-2
j_gene: TRBJ1-1
CDR3aa: CASSQGYTEAFF
CDR3nt: TGTGCCAGCAGCCAGGGATACACTGAAGCTTTCTTT

abundance: NA
d_gene: NA
v_gene: TRBV11-2
j_gene: TRBJ1-1
CDR3aa: CASSLDGGDTEAFF
CDR3nt: TGTGCCAGCAGCTTAGATGGGGGGGACACTGAAGCTTTCTTT

abundance: NA
d_gene: TRBD1
v_gene: TRBV6-2/TRBV6-3
j_gene: TRBJ1-2
CDR3aa: CASSYSQGTNYGYTF
CDR3nt: TGTGCCAGCAGTTACTCACAGGGGACTAACTATGGCTACACCTTC

abundance: NA
d_gene: NA
v_gene: TRBV5-4
j_gene: TRBJ2-3
CDR3aa: CASSLAGAKGDTQYF
CDR3nt: TGTGCCAGCAGCTTGGCCGGGGCAAAAGGAGATACGCAGTATTTT

abundance: NA
d_gene: NA
v_gene: TRBV5-5
j_gene: TRBJ2-1
CDR3aa: CASSLATSYEQFF
CDR3nt: TGTGCCAGCAGCTTGGCTACTAGCTATGAGCAGTTCTTC

abundance: NA
d_gene: TRBD2
v_gene: TRBV7-8
j_gene: TRBJ2-2
CDR3aa: CASSRTSGRTTGELFF
CDR3nt: TGTGCCAGCAGCAGAACTAGCGGGAGGACCACCGGGGAGCTGTTTTTT

abundance: NA
d_gene: NA
v_gene: TRBV28
j_gene: TRBJ1-2
CDR3aa: CASSFRGGYGYTF
CDR3nt: TGTGCCAGCAGTTTTCGAGGAGGCTATGGCTACACCTTC

abundance: NA
d_gene: NA
v_gene: TRBV7-9
j_gene: TRBJ1-2
CDR3aa: CASSLNRADGYTF
CDR3nt: TGTGCCAGCAGCTTAAACAGGGCCGATGGCTACACCTTC

abundance: NA
d_gene: TRBD1
v_gene: TRBV19
j_gene: TRBJ2-7
CDR3aa: CASSIGQGVTWEQYF
CDR3nt: TGTGCCAGTAGTATCGGACAGGGGGTGACGTGGGAGCAGTACTTC

abundance: NA
d_gene: TRBD2
v_gene: TRBV2
j_gene: TRBJ2-3
CDR3aa: CAAGLSTDTQYF
CDR3nt: TGTGCAGCGGGACTAAGCACAGATACGCAGTATTTT

abundance: NA
d_gene: TRBD2
v_gene: TRBV11-2
j_gene: TRBJ2-1
CDR3aa: CASSSKREGNYNEQFF
CDR3nt: TGTGCCAGCAGCAGCAAGCGGGAGGGGAACTACAATGAGCAGTTCTTC

abundance: NA
d_gene: NA
v_gene: TRBV2
j_gene: TRBJ2-6
CDR3aa: CASSHPGSSGANVLTF
CDR3nt: TGTGCCAGCTCCCACCCCGGGAGCTCTGGGGCCAACGTCCTGACTTTC

abundance: NA
d_gene: TRBD1
v_gene: TRBV11-3
j_gene: TRBJ2-2
CDR3aa: CASSSTGEVDTGELFF
CDR3nt: TGTGCCAGCAGCTCGACAGGGGAGGTCGACACCGGGGAGCTGTTTTTT

abundance: NA
d_gene: NA
v_gene: TRBV19
j_gene: TRBJ1-6
CDR3aa: CATVGGDNSPLHF
CDR3nt: TGTGCCACGGTGGGGGGCGATAATTCACCCCTCCACTTT

abundance: NA
d_gene: TRBD1
v_gene: TRBV7-2
j_gene: TRBJ1-1
CDR3aa: CASSLVGGTGSAEAFF
CDR3nt: TGTGCCAGCAGCTTAGTTGGGGGGACAGGGTCCGCTGAAGCTTTCTTT

abundance: NA
d_gene: NA
v_gene: TRBV5-1
j_gene: TRBJ2-2
CDR3aa: CASSTRTAGELFF
CDR3nt: TGCGCCAGCAGCACACGCACTGCCGGGGAGCTGTTTTTT

abundance: once
d_gene: TRBD2
v_gene: TRBV20-1
j_gene: TRBJ2-2
CDR3aa: CSASLGRGSTGELFF
CDR3nt: TGCAGTGCCAGTCTTGGGCGGGGGAGCACCGGGGAGCTGTTTTTT

abundance: NA
d_gene: NA
v_gene: TRBV9
j_gene: TRBJ1-3
CDR3aa: CASSASSGNTIYF
CDR3nt: TGTGCCAGCAGCGCGAGCTCTGGAAACACCATATATTTT